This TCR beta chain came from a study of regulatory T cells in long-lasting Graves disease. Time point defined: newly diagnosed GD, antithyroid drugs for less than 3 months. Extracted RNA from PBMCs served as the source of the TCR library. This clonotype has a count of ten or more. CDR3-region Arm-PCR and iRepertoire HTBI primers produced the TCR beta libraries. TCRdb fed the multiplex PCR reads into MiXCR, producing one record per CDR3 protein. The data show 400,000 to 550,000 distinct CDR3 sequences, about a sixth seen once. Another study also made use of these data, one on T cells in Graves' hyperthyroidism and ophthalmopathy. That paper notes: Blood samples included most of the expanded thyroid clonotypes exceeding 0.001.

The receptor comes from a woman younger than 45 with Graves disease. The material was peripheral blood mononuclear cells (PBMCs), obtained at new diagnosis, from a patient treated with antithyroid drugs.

CDR3 coding DNA: TGTGCCAGCAGTTTCGACGTGCGCTACGAGCAGTACTTC. Translation: CASSFDVRYEQYF. The rearrangement links TRBV6-2 or TRBV6-3 to TRBJ2-7; D not certain. The CDR3 runs to 13 residues. V dropped 4 bases and J dropped 3 bases, with 10 bases sitting between them. Germline loops: CDR1 MNHEY, CDR2 SVGEGT.